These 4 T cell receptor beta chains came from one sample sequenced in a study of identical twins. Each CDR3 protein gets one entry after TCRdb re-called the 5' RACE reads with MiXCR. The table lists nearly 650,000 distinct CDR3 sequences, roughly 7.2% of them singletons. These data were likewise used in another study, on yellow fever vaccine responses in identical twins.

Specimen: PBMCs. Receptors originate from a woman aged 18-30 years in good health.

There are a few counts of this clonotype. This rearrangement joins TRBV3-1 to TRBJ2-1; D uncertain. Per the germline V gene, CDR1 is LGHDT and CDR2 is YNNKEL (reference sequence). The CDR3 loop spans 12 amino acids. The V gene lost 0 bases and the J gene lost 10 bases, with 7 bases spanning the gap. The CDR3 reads CASSQDVIEQFF. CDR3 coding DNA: TGTGCCAGCAGCCAAGATGTTATCGAGCAGTTCTTC.

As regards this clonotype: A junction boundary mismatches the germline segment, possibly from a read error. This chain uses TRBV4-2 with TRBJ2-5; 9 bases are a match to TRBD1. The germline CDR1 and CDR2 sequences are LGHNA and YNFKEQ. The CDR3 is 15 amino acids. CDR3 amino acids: CASSQGDRDQATQYF. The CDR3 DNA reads TGTGCCAGCAGCCAGGGGGACAGGGACCAAGCGACCCAGTACTTC.

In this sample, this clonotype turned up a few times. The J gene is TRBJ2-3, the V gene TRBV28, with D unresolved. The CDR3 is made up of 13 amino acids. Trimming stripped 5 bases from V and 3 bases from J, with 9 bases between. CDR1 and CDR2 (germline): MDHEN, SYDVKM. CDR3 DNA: TGTGCCAGCAGTCTGACGGAAACAGATACGCAGTATTTT. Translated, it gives CASSLTETDTQYF.

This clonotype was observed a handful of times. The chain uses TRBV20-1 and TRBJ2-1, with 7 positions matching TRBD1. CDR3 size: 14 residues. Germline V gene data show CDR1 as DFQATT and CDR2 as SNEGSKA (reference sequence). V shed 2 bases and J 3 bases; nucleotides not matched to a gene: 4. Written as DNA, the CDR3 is TGCAGTGCTAGATTCGACAGGGTCTACAATGAGCAGTTCTTC. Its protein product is CSARFDRVYNEQFF.